These T cell receptor beta chains were read from a single sample in a study of CD8+CD57+ T cells in acquired aplastic anemia. Via MiXCR, TCRdb re-called the reads, giving one row per CDR3 protein. The sample contains around 200,000 distinct CDR3 sequences, about half of which appear only once. Material: sorted CD4+, CD8+, or CD8+CD57+ T cells (not recorded which) from PBMCs. These receptors were collected from a human donor with aplastic anemia. CDR3s include the opening cysteine and the closing phenylalanine or tryptophan. D genes are given only for firm matches. Rows may omit the clone size; those that give it use once, few, many or a size class.

j_call clone_size d_call cdr3_length v_call cdr3_aa cdr3_nt
TRBJ1-1 many - 12 TRBV12-5 CASGLETQEAFF TGTGCTAGTGGTTTGGAGACCCAGGAGGCTTTCTTT
TRBJ2-1 many TRBD1 16 TRBV14 CASSQIQGANVNEQFF TGTGCCAGCAGCCAGATACAGGGGGCTAATGTGAATGAGCAGTTCTTC
TRBJ2-7 many TRBD1 15 TRBV19 CASSVGTEDSYEQYF TGTGCCAGTAGTGTCGGGACAGAAGACTCCTACGAGCAGTACTTC
TRBJ2-5 - - 15 TRBV11-1 CASSNNQGGFGVQYF TGTGCCAGCAGCAACAATCAGGGGGGTTTTGGTGTCCAGTACTTC
TRBJ2-3 - TRBD1 14 TRBV2 CASSVGTGGDTQYF TGTGCCAGCAGTGTCGGGACAGGGGGGGATACGCAGTATTTT
TRBJ1-2 many TRBD1 13 TRBV19 CATRGLTGYGYTF TGTGCCACCAGGGGGTTGACGGGCTATGGCTACACCTTC
TRBJ2-1 many TRBD1 13 TRBV12-3/TRBV12-4 CASRGTGRNEQFF TGTGCCAGCAGGGGGACAGGGCGCAATGAGCAGTTCTTC
TRBJ2-5 many - 14 TRBV9 CASSVGSSQETQYF TGTGCCAGCAGCGTAGGATCGTCTCAAGAGACCCAGTACTTC
TRBJ2-3 many TRBD2 17 TRBV20-1 CSALPRTSGVSTDTQYF TGCAGTGCTCTCCCCCGGACTAGCGGGGTTAGCACAGATACGCAGTATTTT
TRBJ2-3 many TRBD2 15 TRBV20-1 CSAGTSGGGGLTQYF TGCAGTGCTGGGACTAGCGGGGGGGGGGGTTTAACGCAGTATTTT
TRBJ2-7 - - 16 TRBV10-3 CAISETRQAAPYEQYF TGTGCCATCAGTGAGACTAGACAGGCGGCGCCCTACGAGCAGTACTTC
TRBJ2-1 few - 9 TRBV20-1 CSAANEQFF TGCAGTGCCGCAAATGAGCAGTTCTTC
TRBJ2-7 - - 13 TRBV4-1 CASSQASGYEQYF TGCGCCAGCAGCCAAGCCTCTGGGTACGAGCAGTACTTC
TRBJ1-3 many - 12 TRBV2 CASRSLGNTIYF TGTGCCAGCAGGTCCCTAGGAAACACCATATATTTT
TRBJ2-7 few TRBD1 15 TRBV4-1 CASSVRQGQGYEQYF TGCGCCAGCAGCGTACGTCAAGGACAGGGCTACGAGCAGTACTTC
TRBJ2-1 many - 15 TRBV6-1 CASSEVGDLYNEQFF TGTGCCAGCAGTGAAGTGGGGGACTTATACAATGAGCAGTTCTTC